One and the same sample provided the 13 T cell receptor beta chains below, sequenced in a study of tumor-infiltrating lymphocytes in primary liver carcinoma. Constant-region priming of about 520 ng total RNA yielded TCR beta cDNA. Slightly modified ARM-PCR with three nested multiplex PCR rounds yielded TCR beta libraries. Use of TRBV1-TRBV30 forward primers with a C-beta reverse primer characterized the first two PCR rounds, which lasted around 9 cycles each. TCRdb re-called the multiplex PCR reads with MiXCR, one entry per CDR3 protein. The sample lists 100,000 or so distinct CDR3 sequences; about two thirds were seen once. Starting material for RNA and DNA co-extraction consisted of roughly 20-34 mg of unsorted bulk tissue. The sequenced material came from liver tumor tissue from sampling region 2. Subset here: tumor region T2, inferior pole. These receptors were obtained from a woman aged 60-75 years with primary liver carcinoma and hepatitis B virus infection.

The chain links TRBV2 to TRBJ2-1; 11 bases match TRBD2. CDR1 SNHLY and CDR2 FYNNEI come from the germline V gene. V gave up 6 bases and J gave up 8 bases; unmatched junction bases: 15. The CDR3 totals 17 residues. The CDR3 region has the DNA TGTGCCAGCAGCCGGGGGGTACTAGCGGGGGCATGGGATGAGCAGTTCTTC. This codes for CASSRGVLAGAWDEQFF. Together with reference TRBV2 and TRBJ2-1, the CDR3 gives the full variable domain: EPEVTQTPSHQVTQMGQEVILRCVPISNHLYFYWYRQILGQKVEFLVSFYNNEISEKSEIFDDQFSVERPDGSNFTLKIRSTKLEDSAMYFCASSRGVLAGAWDEQFFGPGTRLTVL.

This clonotype was counted at least ten times. The V and J genes are TRBV28 and TRBJ2-2; D possibly corresponds to TRBD2 (5 bases). The CDR3 runs to 13 residues. V lost 7 bases, J lost 6 bases, and 12 bases lay in between. CDR1 is MDHEN and CDR2 is SYDVKM in the germline V gene. CDR3 sequence: CASTLTGSGELFF. CDR3 nucleotides: TGTGCCAGCACCCTAACGGGGTCCGGGGAGCTGTTTTTT.

Remarks on this clonotype: Sequence at one end of the junction differs from germline and may be a read error. The genes are TRBV12-3 or TRBV12-4 and TRBJ2-1; D gene uncertain. This CDR3 is built from 11 residues. Written as DNA, the CDR3 is TGTGCCAGCAGTCGCAATAATGATCAGTTCTTC. The encoded protein is CASSRNNDQFF.

This clonotype was seen more than once but under ten times. This chain uses TRBV25-1 with TRBJ2-5, with 9 bases lining up with TRBD1. Trimming cost V 4 bases and J 5 bases; bases outside gene matches: 5. The CDR3 has 14 amino acids. Germline CDR1 and CDR2: MGHDK and SYGVNS. The CDR3 DNA is TGTGCCAGCAGTGGCACGACAGGGGGGGAGACCCAGTACTTC. Residues: CASSGTTGGETQYF.

V usage is TRBV29-1 and J usage is TRBJ2-1, with 7 positions matching TRBD2. Germline CDR1 is SQVTM and CDR2 is ANQGSEA. The length of the CDR3 is 13 residues. The V segment lost 4 bases and the J segment 13 bases; nucleotides outside the gene matches: 13. The CDR3 DNA follows: TGCAGCGTTGTCAGGACCGGGGGAGGGGAACAGTTCTTC. It translates to CSVVRTGGGEQFF.

As to this clonotype: The germline gene is not matched at one end of the junction; a read error may be the cause. The chain joins TRBV28 to TRBJ2-5; TRBD1 is a possible D gene (7 bases). The CDR3 has 14 amino acids. Germline CDR1 and CDR2: MDHEN and SYDVKM. This CDR3 reads CAGSPRGAGETQYF. Written as DNA, the CDR3 is TGTGCCGGCAGCCCCAGGGGGGCGGGAGAGACCCAGTACTTC.

This clonotype was detected ten times or more. The chain carries TRBV6-1 and TRBJ2-7; TRBD2 agrees at 11 bases. The germline gives CDR1 MNHNS, CDR2 SASEGT. The CDR3 length is 15 residues. V was pared by 2 bases and J by 2 bases, with 2 bases of the junction left unmatched. CDR3: CASSEIAGGPYEQYF. The CDR3 DNA reads TGTGCCAGCAGTGAAATAGCGGGAGGGCCCTACGAGCAGTACTTC.

This clonotype was counted a few times. This may arise from a read error, as a much more abundant clone is one base away. V and J are TRBV12-3 or TRBV12-4 and TRBJ1-3; D is uncertain. The CDR3 extends over 14 amino acids. V was shortened by 5 bases and J by 9 bases, with 17 bases between the two germline ends. In nucleotides, the CDR3 is TGTGCCAGCAGTACCTCGATGTTAGGGAGCACCATATATTTT. Protein: CASSTSMLGSTIYF.

With respect to this clonotype: A much larger clone is a single base away; this may be a read error. Since the CDR3 does not end with the conserved phenylalanine or tryptophan, this likely comes from a read error. The chain uses TRBV20-1 and TRBJ1-6; D possibly corresponds to TRBD1 (6 bases). V lost 1 base, J lost 0 bases, and 13 bases lay in between. The CDR3 loop spans 17 amino acids. Germline CDR1 reads DFQATT; CDR2 reads SNEGSKA (reference sequence). For the CDR3, the DNA is TGCAGTGCTAGAGTCGGGGGGCCGAGCTCCTATAATTCACCCCTCCACTCT. Translation: CSARVGGPSSYNSPLHS.

This clonotype was seen once. One junction end does not reproduce the germline sequence, and a read error may be involved. The rearrangement uses TRBV12-5 and TRBJ2-7; D gene unclear. Germline loops: CDR1 LGHNT, CDR2 FRNRAP. The CDR3 is 8 residues long. The CDR3 region is CASGGQHF. The CDR3 coding sequence is TGTGCTAGTGGTGGTCAGCACTTC.

Remarks on this clonotype: A read error may be the cause here, since a much bigger clone is one base away. The chain employs TRBV4-1 and TRBJ1-2; 7 bases are a match to TRBD1. V shed 5 bases and J 0 bases; nucleotides not matched to a gene: 6. The CDR3 is made up of 15 amino acids. Germline V gene lookup returns CDR1 MGHRA and CDR2 YSYEKL. In DNA form, the CDR3 reads TGCGCCAGCAGCGACCGGACAGGTTCTAACTATGGCTACACCTTC. Translation: CASSDRTGSNYGYTF.

As to this clonotype: Mismatch with germline at one junction end may stem from a read error. The chain carries TRBV4-1 and TRBJ2-2; 7 nucleotides line up with TRBD2. Germline CDR1 is MGHRA and CDR2 is YSYEKL. The CDR3 length is 18 residues. The CDR3 spells CASSHSGLIGGRGGELYF. DNA of the CDR3: TGCGCCAGCAGCCATTCGGGGCTTATAGGAGGTCGTGGGGGGGAGCTATATTTT.

In this sample, this clonotype turned up once. This may stem from a read error, because a much larger clone lies one nucleotide away. The chain combines TRBV7-8 with TRBJ2-3; 7 bases line up with TRBD1. The CDR3 contains 15 residues. J was trimmed by 3 bases and V by 4 bases; bases with no gene match: 7. The V gene's germline CDR1 is SGHVS and CDR2 FQNEAQ. The CDR3 protein is CASSSRAGGTDTQYF. As DNA, the CDR3 is TGTGCCAGCAGCTCCCGGGCAGGGGGAACAGATACGCAGTATTTT.